This T cell receptor (beta chain) was found in a study of T cells after yellow fever vaccination. This clonotype has only a few counts. Its antigen is as yet unknown. The CDR3 spans 16 residues. The ends were cut back, 2 bases at V and 0 bases at J, with 12 bases in the middle. CDR1 SGHAT and CDR2 FQNNGV come from the germline V gene. Each CDR3 protein is one row after TCRdb ran MiXCR on the 5' RACE reads. The sample contains nearly 550,000 distinct CDR3 sequences, 15% to 20% of which appear only once. Study observations and caveats: Some clonotypes were seen in both the CD4 and the CD8 compartments. These made up a small share and likely arose from convergent recombination. Compared with primary, the secondary response was weaker and peaked at day 5, not 15.

The sample consisted of PBMCs, taken 15 days after the yellow fever booster vaccination. This clonotype originated in a man aged 25-45 years who received the YFV17D yellow fever vaccine. The chain joins TRBV11-2 to TRBJ2-3; tentative D call: TRBD1 (5 bases). Here the CDR3 reads CASSLFGAGSTDTQYF. In nucleotides, the CDR3 is TGTGCCAGCAGCTTATTCGGCGCAGGGAGCACAGATACGCAGTATTTT.